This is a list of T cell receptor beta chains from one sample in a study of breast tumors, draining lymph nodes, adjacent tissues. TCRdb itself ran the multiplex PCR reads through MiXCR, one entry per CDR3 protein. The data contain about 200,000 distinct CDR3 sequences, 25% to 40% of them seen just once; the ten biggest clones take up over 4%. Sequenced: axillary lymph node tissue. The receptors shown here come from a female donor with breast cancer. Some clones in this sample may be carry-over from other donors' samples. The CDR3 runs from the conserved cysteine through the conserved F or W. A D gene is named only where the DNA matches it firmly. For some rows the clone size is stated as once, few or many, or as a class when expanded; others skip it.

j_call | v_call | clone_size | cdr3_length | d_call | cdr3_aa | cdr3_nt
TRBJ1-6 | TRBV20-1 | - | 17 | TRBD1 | CSASPTSGDRANSPLHF | TGCAGTGCAAGCCCTACTAGCGGGGACAGAGCCAATTCACCCCTCCACTTT
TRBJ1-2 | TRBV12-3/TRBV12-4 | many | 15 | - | CASSLTSLDSYGYTF | TGTGCCAGCAGTTTAACTTCCTTAGACAGCTATGGCTACACCTTC
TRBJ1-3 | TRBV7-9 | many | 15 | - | CASGFTDISGNTIYF | TGTGCCAGCGGATTCACCGACATCTCTGGAAACACCATATATTTT
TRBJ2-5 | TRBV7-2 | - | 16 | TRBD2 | CASSNPGLAVQETQYF | TGTGCCAGCAGCAATCCGGGACTAGCAGTACAAGAGACCCAGTACTTC
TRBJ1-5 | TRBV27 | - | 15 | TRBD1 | CASSFRDRAAQPQHF | TGTGCCAGCAGTTTCCGGGACAGGGCGGCTCAGCCCCAGCATTTT
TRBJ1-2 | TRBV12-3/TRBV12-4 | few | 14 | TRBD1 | CASRRDREGYGYTF | TGTGCCAGCAGACGGGACAGGGAGGGCTATGGCTACACCTTC
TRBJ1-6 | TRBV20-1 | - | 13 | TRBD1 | CSARGQYDRPLHF | TGCAGTGCTAGGGGACAGTACGATCGACCCCTCCACTTT
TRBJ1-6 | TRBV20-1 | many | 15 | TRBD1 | CSARTGGQGNSPLHF | TGCAGTGCTCGGACAGGGGGCCAAGGAAATTCACCCCTCCACTTT
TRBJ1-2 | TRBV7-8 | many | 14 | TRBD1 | CASSLTGTGKGYTF | TGTGCCAGCAGCCTGACCGGGACAGGGAAAGGCTACACCTTC
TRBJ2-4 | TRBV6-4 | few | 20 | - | CASSDSKTPGTDLAKNIQYF | TGTGCCAGCAGTGACTCGAAAACCCCCGGGACGGACCTAGCCAAAAACATTCAGTACTTC
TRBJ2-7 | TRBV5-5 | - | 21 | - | CASSFYICSASFSGGAYEQYF | -
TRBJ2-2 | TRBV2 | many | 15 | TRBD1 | CASSELGQGTGELFF | TGTGCCAGCAGTGAATTGGGACAGGGTACCGGGGAGCTGTTTTTT
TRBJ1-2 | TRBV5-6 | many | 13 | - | CASSRKGIYGYTF | TGTGCCAGCAGCCGGAAGGGAATCTATGGCTACACCTTC
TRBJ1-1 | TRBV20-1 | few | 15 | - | CSGGVRGGLNTEAFF | TGCAGTGGGGGAGTCAGAGGGGGGTTGAACACTGAAGCTTTCTTT
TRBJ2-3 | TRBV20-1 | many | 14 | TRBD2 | CSAGTSGDTDTQYF | TGCAGTGCTGGGACTAGCGGGGACACAGATACGCAGTATTTT